Below are 11 T cell receptor beta chains sequenced from a single sample in a study of OX40 agonist ivuxolimab in advanced cancers. Using immunoSEQ multiplex PCR, the repertoire was profiled, and TCRdb retains in-frame clones only, with some absent. The data show 45,000 to 60,000 clones, about nine tenths seen once. Sequencing used CD4+ or CD8+ T cells sorted from blood, obtained in a trial of the OX40 agonist ivuxolimab. The receptors here all came from an adult with an advanced solid tumor such as melanoma, head and neck, liver or kidney cancer.

The V call is TRBV19, the J call TRBJ2-5, with a possible D match to TRBD1 (6 bases). The length of the CDR3 is 15 residues. Trimming pared 5 bases from V and 0 bases from J, leaving 13 bases between. Germline V lookup: CDR1 LNHDA, CDR2 SQIVND (reference sequence). CDR3 coding DNA: TGTGCCAGTAGTTGGCAAGGACAGAACCAAGAGACCCAGTACTTC. Translating gives CASSWQGQNQETQYF.

This clone was observed a handful of times. This rearrangement joins TRBV11-2 to TRBJ1-6, with D hard to call. V was trimmed by 2 bases and J by 6 bases, leaving 14 bases between them. CDR3 length: 16 residues. Germline lookup yields CDR1 SGHAT and CDR2 FQNNGV. The CDR3 reads CASSLTRSRTNSPLHF. The CDR3 nucleotides are TGTGCCAGCAGCTTAACTCGGTCCCGGACTAATTCACCCCTCCACTTT.

J is TRBJ2-5 and V is TRBV29-1, with a tentative D call TRBD2 (6 bases). The CDR3 is 13 residues long. Trimming pared 7 bases from V and 4 bases from J, leaving 16 bases between. Germline V gene data show CDR1 as SQVTM and CDR2 as ANQGSEA. CDR3 DNA: TGCAGCGCCGAAGGAGGGATCGGAGAGACCCAGTACTTC. This sequence encodes CSAEGGIGETQYF.

This chain uses TRBV30 with TRBJ2-3; 7 bases are a match to TRBD1. V was clipped by 3 bases and J by 4 bases; unmatched bases: 7. Germline loops: CDR1 GTSNPN, CDR2 SVGIG (reference sequence). The CDR3 loop spans 14 amino acids. CDR3 in amino acids: CAWRSKGAADTQYF. The DNA of the CDR3 is TGTGCCTGGAGGTCAAAGGGGGCTGCAGATACGCAGTATTTT.

The chain joins TRBV5-1 to TRBJ1-1; 9 bases are shared with TRBD1. With V trimmed by 1 base and J by 4 bases, 5 bases remained unmatched. CDR1 SGHRS and CDR2 YFSETQ come from the germline V gene. This CDR3 is built from 15 residues. For the CDR3, the DNA is TGCGCCAGCAGCTTGATGGGACAGGGTACCACTGAAGCTTTCTTT. Amino acid sequence: CASSLMGQGTTEAFF.

The chain has TRBV5-1 and TRBJ1-1; 7 positions agree with TRBD1. The CDR3 covers 16 residues. Trimming took 0 bases from V and 5 from J; bases not matched to a gene: 10. Germline V lookup: CDR1 SGHRS, CDR2 YFSETQ. CDR3 residues: CASSLAGTGVETEAFF. The CDR3, as DNA: TGCGCCAGCAGCTTGGCGGGTACAGGGGTGGAAACTGAAGCTTTCTTT.

The chain combines TRBV7-3 with TRBJ1-1; 9 bases fit TRBD1. This CDR3 is built from 14 residues. Trimming took 5 bases from V and 5 from J; bases not matched to a gene: 6. CDR1 is SGHTA, CDR2 FQGTGA, per germline. CDR3 DNA sequence: TGTGCCAGCAGCCCACAGGGGGCGAGGACTGAAGCTTTCTTT. Amino acid sequence: CASSPQGARTEAFF.

This chain connects TRBV9 to TRBJ2-4; D gene ambiguous. Germline V gene data show CDR1 as SGDLS and CDR2 as YYNGEE. The CDR3 covers 17 residues. Deletions cut 4 bases from V and 1 base from J, with 18 bases between. CDR3 region: CASSPTHDPWAKNIQYF. For the CDR3, the DNA is TGTGCCAGCAGCCCAACGCACGACCCTTGGGCCAAAAACATTCAGTACTTC.

This chain links TRBV7-9 with TRBJ1-2; TRBD1 agrees at 7 bases. V shed 1 base and J 6 bases; nucleotides not matched to a gene: 8. CDR1 is SEHNR, CDR2 FQNEAQ, per germline (reference sequence). The CDR3 is made up of 15 amino acids. CDR3 in DNA: TGTGCCAGCAGCTTAGAGACAGGGATGTCCCATGGCTACACCTTC. It specifies CASSLETGMSHGYTF.

Worth noting for this clone: This likely comes from a read error, as the CDR3 has no conserved phenylalanine or tryptophan at its end. This chain links TRBV5-5 with TRBJ1-3; tentative D call: TRBD1 (6 bases). CDR3 length: 14 amino acids. Germline V gene sequence: CDR1 SGHKS, CDR2 YYEKEE (reference sequence). CDR3 bases: TGTGCCGGCAGCCAGCGGGGGCTGGGAAACACCATATATCTT. Its protein product is CAGSQRGLGNTIYL.

The genes are TRBV10-1 and TRBJ2-2; either TRBD1 or TRBD2 may fit D (5 bases each). Trimming cost V 2 bases and J 5 bases, with 6 bases left between them. Germline CDR1 is WNHNN and CDR2 is SYGVQD (reference sequence). The CDR3 loop spans 13 amino acids. The CDR3 protein is CASSEGGTGELFF. The CDR3 nucleotides read TGCGCCAGCAGTGAGGGGGGAACCGGGGAGCTGTTTTTT.